The 8 T cell receptor beta chains presented below share a single source sample, sequenced in a study of cytomegalovirus exposure and HLA in healthy donors. Amplification used 60 Vbeta primers and 13 Jbeta primers. Assay: immunoSEQ multiplex PCR; the TCRdb copy retains only in-frame clones and omits some. This sample's table has about 140,000 clones. Sequencing input: PBMCs. These receptors all stem from a woman under 30 in good health and CMV-seronegative.

Worth noting for this clone: This specimen includes other DNA sequences encoding the same CDR3. The chain joins TRBV19 to TRBJ1-5; D possibly corresponds to TRBD1 (6 bases). Germline lookup yields CDR1 LNHDA and CDR2 SQIVND (reference sequence). The CDR3 runs 18 residues. V lost 6 bases and J 0 bases, leaving 21 bases between the germline ends. The CDR3 sequence is CASRMTGRTAYSNQPQHF. The CDR3 region has the DNA TGTGCCAGTAGGATGACCGGAAGGACAGCTTATAGCAATCAGCCCCAGCATTTT. The full variable domain, with the rest looked up from reference TRBV19 and TRBJ1-5, is DGGITQSPKYLFRKEGQNVTLSCEQNLNHDAMYWYRQDPGQGLRLIYYSQIVNDFQKGDIAEGYSVSREKKESFPLTVTSAQKNPTAFYLCASRMTGRTAYSNQPQHFGDGTRLSIL.

V usage is TRBV11-2 and J usage is TRBJ1-2, with TRBD1 matching over 12 bases. This CDR3 has 14 amino acids. The V and J ends lost 4 bases and 6 bases, in that order; junction bases with no gene match: 3. CDR1 and CDR2 (germline): SGHAT, FQNNGV. CDR3 residues: CASSSGTGGNGYTF. Written as DNA, the CDR3 is TGTGCCAGCAGCTCCGGGACAGGGGGCAATGGCTACACCTTC.

The V gene is TRBV4-1, the J gene TRBJ2-7, with D possibly TRBD2 on 5 matching bases. The CDR3 totals 14 residues. V lost 5 bases to trimming and J lost 1 base, with 12 bases between them. Looked up from germline, CDR1 is MGHRA and CDR2 is YSYEKL. The CDR3 protein is CASSIGLGSYEQYV. The CDR3, as DNA: TGCGCCAGCAGCATAGGACTGGGATCCTACGAGCAGTACGTC.

This chain connects TRBV7-9 to TRBJ1-5, with D uncertain. This CDR3 spans 17 amino acids. Trimming took off 1 base at V and 0 bases at J, with 13 bases between the two ends. Looked up from germline, CDR1 is SEHNR and CDR2 is FQNEAQ (reference sequence). CDR3 coding DNA: TGTGCCAGCAGCTTAGGGGCACCACAAACTAGCAATCAGCCCCAGCATTTT. This translates into CASSLGAPQTSNQPQHF.

This sequence joins TRBV7-2 and TRBJ2-1; 10 nucleotides match TRBD2. The germline CDR1 and CDR2 sequences are SGHTA and FQGNSA. CDR3 size: 16 residues. V trimming: 2 bases; J trimming: 6 bases; junction bases outside the gene matches: 7. CDR3 protein: CASSLSRASGSNEQFF. The CDR3 DNA sequence: TGTGCCAGCAGCTTATCACGGGCTAGCGGGAGCAATGAGCAGTTCTTC. Full variable domain (remainder filled in from reference TRBV7-2 and TRBJ2-1): GAGVSQSPSNKVTEKGKDVELRCDPISGHTALYWYRQSLGQGLEFLIYFQGNSAPDKSGLPSDRFSAERTGGSVSTLTIQRTQQEDSAVYLCASSLSRASGSNEQFFGPGTRLTVL.

V is TRBV19 and J is TRBJ2-4, with a possible D match to TRBD2 (6 bases). Germline V gene sequence: CDR1 LNHDA, CDR2 SQIVND (reference sequence). This CDR3 is 15 amino acids long. V gave up 0 bases and J gave up 6 bases, with 12 bases separating them. This CDR3 is CASSIEAAGRNIQYF. The CDR3 region has the DNA TGTGCCAGTAGTATAGAAGCGGCCGGGAGAAACATTCAGTACTTC.

V is TRBV6-5 and J is TRBJ1-1; 8 bases line up with TRBD1. The CDR3 covers 15 residues. CDR1 and CDR2 from the germline V gene are MNHEY and SVGAGI. Trimming at V came to 4 bases and at J to 5 bases, leaving 9 bases not matched to a gene. The CDR3 here is CASSSGGGGWTEAFF. CDR3 bases: TGTGCCAGCAGTTCAGGGGGCGGAGGGTGGACTGAAGCTTTCTTT.

The rearrangement joins TRBV2 to TRBJ2-4, with TRBD1 as a possible D gene (5 bases). Germline-derived CDR1 and CDR2 are SNHLY and FYNNEI. This CDR3 comprises 14 residues. Trimming shortened V by 10 bases and J by 0 bases, and 13 bases separated the two germline ends. CDR3 bases: TGTGCCATCAGACCAGGGATAGCCAAAAACATTCAGTACTTC. This codes for CAIRPGIAKNIQYF.